These 18 T cell receptor beta chains were sequenced from one sample in a study of regulatory T cells in long-lasting Graves disease. The TCR beta library used iRepertoire HTBI primers with Arm-PCR amplification of CDR3. In TCRdb, the multiplex PCR reads were re-called with MiXCR into one record per CDR3 protein. The table shows 360,000 or so distinct CDR3 sequences, with about 12% occurring only once. Time point indicated: newly diagnosed GD, antithyroid drugs for less than 3 months. The TCR library used RNA extracted from PBMCs. These data also featured in a second study, about T cells in Graves' hyperthyroidism and ophthalmopathy.

The sample here was peripheral blood mononuclear cells (PBMCs), taken at new diagnosis, from a patient treated with antithyroid drugs. The receptors here all came from a woman aged 18 to 35 with Graves disease.

This clonotype was seen a handful of times. The chain combines TRBV18 with TRBJ1-1, with 9 positions matching TRBD1. Losses at the gene ends were 3 bases for V and 11 bases for J; bases not matched to a gene: 10. In germline, CDR1 is KGHSH, CDR2 LQKENI. The CDR3 is made up of 14 amino acids. CDR3 loop: CASSPDRGEKVAFF. CDR3 coding DNA: TGTGCCAGCTCACCGGACAGGGGTGAAAAGGTGGCTTTCTTT.

The table lists this clonotype with many counts. This chain joins TRBV7-3 and TRBJ2-3; 10 bases are a match to TRBD2. The V segment lost 0 bases and the J segment 1 base; nucleotides outside the gene matches: 4. This CDR3 comprises 17 residues. The germline V gene encodes CDR1 SGHTA and CDR2 FQGTGA. The CDR3 bases are TGTGCCAGCAGCTTAACGTTCAGCGGGAGGGGCACAGATACGCAGTATTTT. Its translation: CASSLTFSGRGTDTQYF. Combining the CDR3 with reference TRBV7-3 and TRBJ2-3 gives the whole variable domain GAGVSQTPSNKVTEKGKYVELRCDPISGHTALYWYRQSLGQGPEFLIYFQGTGAADDSGLPNDRFFAVRPEGSVSTLKIQRTERGDSAVYLCASSLTFSGRGTDTQYFGPGTRLTVL.

This clonotype was observed a handful of times. The CDR3 is CSVDGSEGTQYF. CDR3 bases: TGCAGCGTTGATGGTTCCGAAGGGACCCAGTACTTC. The chain recombines TRBV29-1 with TRBJ2-5; D gene ambiguous. Germline V gives CDR1 SQVTM, CDR2 ANQGSEA. The CDR3 sequence is 12 residues long. Trimming cost V 3 bases and J 7 bases, with 12 bases left between them.

To note about this clonotype: A far larger clone is only one base removed, so a read error is likely. The chain combines TRBV12-3 or TRBV12-4 with TRBJ2-7; D may be TRBD1 (6 bases). V was trimmed by 3 bases and J by 7 bases, leaving 19 bases between them. The CDR3 totals 15 residues. The CDR3 sequence is CASSFQGRWDNEQYF. CDR3 sequence (DNA): TGTGCCAGCAGTTTCCAGGGGCGGTGGGACAATGAGCAGTACTTC.

This clonotype has ten or more counts. This chain links TRBV20-1 with TRBJ2-2, with D perhaps TRBD1 (5 bases). V was pared by 1 base and J by 0 bases, with 15 bases between. The CDR3 runs 17 residues. Germline V gene sequence: CDR1 DFQATT, CDR2 SNEGSKA (reference sequence). The CDR3 spells CSARGTIRQSNTGELFF. In nucleotides, the CDR3 is TGCAGTGCTAGAGGGACGATTAGACAGTCGAACACCGGGGAGCTGTTTTTT.

The V call is TRBV2, the J call TRBJ2-2; possible D gene TRBD2, 6 bases. The CDR3 spans 13 residues. From germline, CDR1 is SNHLY and CDR2 FYNNEI. Trimming cost V 8 bases and J 1 base, with 8 bases left between them. CDR3 sequence: CASRRGNTGELFF. The CDR3 DNA reads TGTGCCAGCCGGCGGGGGAACACCGGGGAGCTGTTTTTT.

The chain joins TRBV15 to TRBJ2-1, with 7 bases lining up with TRBD2. Germline V lookup: CDR1 LNHNV, CDR2 YYDKDF (reference sequence). Germline trimming cut 4 bases from V and 14 bases from J; bases unmatched to any gene: 5. The CDR3 contains 11 residues. CDR3 DNA sequence: TGTGCCACCAGCACCGGGACTAAGGAGTTCTTC. Protein sequence: CATSTGTKEFF.

This clonotype appeared many times. This sequence joins TRBV7-9 and TRBJ2-5; D not certain. The V end lost 4 bases, the J end lost 4 bases, and 13 bases lay between the germline ends. CDR1 SEHNR and CDR2 FQNEAQ come from the germline V gene (reference sequence). The CDR3 is 14 residues long. The CDR3 here is CASSWERAGETQYF. The CDR3 coding sequence is TGTGCCAGCAGCTGGGAACGGGCCGGAGAGACCCAGTACTTC.

This clonotype appeared many times. The chain has TRBV7-9 and TRBJ2-3; unclear D gene. The CDR3 has 13 residues. Germline CDR1 SEHNR, CDR2 FQNEAQ (reference sequence). Trimming shortened V by 1 base and J by 4 bases, and 6 bases separated the two germline ends. DNA for the CDR3: TGTGCCAGCAGCTTAGGGTCTTCAGATACGCAGTATTTT. This gives the protein CASSLGSSDTQYF.

In its sample, this clonotype was seen a few times. The gene calls are TRBV2 and TRBJ2-7, with 11 bases that match TRBD1. The trim removed 5 bases at V and 5 bases at J, leaving 11 bases unmatched. The CDR3 sequence is 16 residues long. CDR1 SNHLY and CDR2 FYNNEI come from the germline V gene. The CDR3 coding sequence is TGTGCCAGCAGTCACCGGACACGGACAGGGGGCGACGAGCAGTACTTC. It is translated as CASSHRTRTGGDEQYF.

The genes are TRBV7-9 and TRBJ1-1, with 12 bases fitting TRBD1. CDR3 length equals 22 residues. J gave up 2 bases and V 0 bases, and 19 bases lay outside the gene matches. From germline, CDR1 is SEHNR and CDR2 FQNEAQ (reference sequence). CDR3 sequence: CASSLALRDRGLFLDLNTEAFF. The CDR3 nucleotides are TGTGCCAGCAGCTTAGCGCTTCGGGACAGGGGGCTGTTCTTGGACTTAAACACTGAAGCTTTCTTT.

This clonotype was observed a handful of times. The chain uses TRBV4-1 and TRBJ2-7, with D maybe TRBD1 (6 bases). Per germline, CDR1 MGHRA and CDR2 YSYEKL. This CDR3 comprises 13 residues. Trimming removed 0 bases at V and 5 bases at J, with 8 bases between. The CDR3 spells CASSQEGDNEQYF. The CDR3 coding sequence is TGCGCCAGCAGCCAAGAGGGGGACAACGAGCAGTACTTC.

This clonotype has at least ten counts. The chain links TRBV6-1 to TRBJ2-7, with 8 nucleotides matching TRBD1. CDR1 and CDR2 (germline): MNHNS, SASEGT. The CDR3 is 16 residues long. V was clipped by 5 bases and J by 2 bases; unmatched bases: 11. This chain's CDR3 is CASSQQLTGGPYEQYV. CDR3 in DNA: TGTGCCAGCAGTCAACAGCTTACAGGGGGTCCCTACGAGCAGTACGTC.

This clonotype was counted at least ten times. This chain joins TRBV6-9 and TRBJ2-7; D is perhaps TRBD1 (6 bases). V dropped 4 bases and J dropped 1 base, with 11 bases sitting between them. CDR1 MNHGY and CDR2 SVAAGI come from the germline V gene. This CDR3 has 14 amino acids. CDR3 loop: CASSFLDRSYEQYV. CDR3 coding DNA: TGTGCCAGCAGTTTTCTGGACAGATCCTACGAGCAGTACGTC.

This clonotype came up many times. This chain links TRBV10-1 with TRBJ2-3; 9 bases align to TRBD2. The length of the CDR3 is 15 residues. V lost 5 bases, J lost 5 bases, and 8 bases stayed unmatched. Germline V gene sequence: CDR1 WNHNN, CDR2 SYGVQD (reference sequence). The CDR3 reads CASSRAGGRGDTQYF. CDR3 DNA: TGCGCCAGCAGTCGCGCGGGAGGGCGTGGAGATACGCAGTATTTT.

This clonotype was counted a few times. The chain joins TRBV2 to TRBJ1-6; D not resolved. The CDR3 has 14 amino acids. CDR1 is SNHLY, CDR2 FYNNEI, per germline. Trimming cost V 6 bases and J 9 bases, with 15 bases left between them. The CDR3 DNA is TGTGCCAGCAGGGATCCGCAAGGTGGTTCACCCCTCCACTTT. As protein: CASRDPQGGSPLHF.

Concerning this clonotype: A single base separates this from a much larger clone, so it may be a read error. The genes are TRBV15 and TRBJ1-5, with 7 bases aligning to TRBD1. J was trimmed by 5 bases and V by 6 bases; bases with no gene match: 10. Germline V gives CDR1 LNHNV, CDR2 YYDKDF (reference sequence). CDR3 length: 15 residues. CDR3 nucleotides: TGTGCCACCAGTCCCTACAGGGGCGCCGATCAGCCCCAGCATTTT. Residues: CATSPYRGADQPQHF. Combining the CDR3 with reference TRBV15 and TRBJ1-5 gives the whole variable domain DAMVIQNPRYQVTQFGKPVTLSCSQTLNHNVMYWYQQKSSQAPKLLFHYYDKDFNNEADTPDNFQSRRPNTSFCFLDIRSPGLGDTAMYLCATSPYRGADQPQHFGDGTRLSIL.

Ten or more counts support this clonotype. This rearrangement joins TRBV6-5 to TRBJ2-7; no reliable D call. Germline CDR1 is MNHEY and CDR2 is SVGAGI. This CDR3 region has 12 residues. Trimming left V 4 bases short and J 4 bases short, with 8 bases between. CDR3 sequence (DNA): TGTGCCAGCAGTTCAAGCTTGTACGAGCAGTACGTC. It is translated as CASSSSLYEQYV.